Following are 9 T cell receptor beta chains from one sample sequenced in a study of blood T cells in healthy people across ages. Through a sample-barcoded 5' primer and a J-beta primer mix, a second PCR was run for roughly 6 to 12 cycles. TCRdb recomputed calls from the 5' RACE reads with MiXCR, one row per CDR3 protein. This sample has about 1.6 million distinct CDR3 sequences; about 31% occur once, and the top ten carry over 9%. The sample comprised blood. Source of these receptors: a woman aged 25 to 45 in good health.

This clonotype was found a few times. This chain's CDR3 is CASSLPAHQPQHF. The CDR3 nucleotides are TGTGCCAGCAGCTTGCCAGCCCATCAGCCCCAGCATTTT. This chain links TRBV7-3 with TRBJ1-5; D is uncertain. The V and J ends lost 3 bases and 5 bases respectively, with 8 bases between them. Germline V lookup: CDR1 SGHTA, CDR2 FQGTGA. CDR3 length: 13 residues.

The sample holds a few counts of this clonotype. The chain carries TRBV5-1 and TRBJ2-7; D unresolved. Germline V gene sequence: CDR1 SGHRS, CDR2 YFSETQ. V gave up 4 bases and J gave up 3 bases, with 11 bases separating them. This CDR3 contains 13 residues. The CDR3 is CASSGDRYYEQYF. Written as DNA, the CDR3 is TGCGCCAGCAGCGGCGACCGATACTACGAGCAGTACTTC.

The V and J genes are TRBV9 and TRBJ2-3, with 12 bases lining up with TRBD2. J lost 3 bases, V lost 7 bases, and 9 bases had no gene match. Germline V gene data show CDR1 as SGDLS and CDR2 as YYNGEE. CDR3 length: 16 amino acids. The CDR3 region has the DNA TGTGCCAGCGGCACTAGCGGGGGGCCTCTTACAGATACGCAGTATTTT. It codes for CASGTSGGPLTDTQYF.

The chain recombines TRBV4-1 with TRBJ1-4; 7 bases map to TRBD1. V shed 4 bases, J shed 4 bases, and the junction held 9 bases outside the gene matches. CDR1 and CDR2 from the germline V gene are MGHRA and YSYEKL. The CDR3 length is 16 residues. The DNA for the CDR3 is TGCGCCAGCAGCCCTCAATCAGGGGGGAATAATGAAAAACTGTTTTTT. This translates into CASSPQSGGNNEKLFF.

The chain links TRBV15 to TRBJ2-1, with TRBD2 matching 8 bases. Per the germline V gene, CDR1 is LNHNV and CDR2 is YYDKDF (reference sequence). With V trimmed by 0 bases and J by 6 bases, 7 bases remained unmatched. The CDR3 has 16 amino acids. The CDR3 is CATSRDLTSEFNEQFF. As DNA, the CDR3 is TGTGCCACCAGCAGAGATTTGACTAGCGAGTTCAATGAGCAGTTCTTC.

In this sample, this clonotype turned up a few times. This chain uses TRBV20-1 with TRBJ2-7; no clear D gene. Trimming shortened V by 0 bases and J by 2 bases, and 14 bases separated the two germline ends. Looked up from germline, CDR1 is DFQATT and CDR2 is SNEGSKA (reference sequence). This CDR3 contains 15 residues. CDR3 nucleotides: TGCAGTGCTAGAGATCGACCGGGCCCTACCTACGAGCAGTACTTC. Protein: CSARDRPGPTYEQYF.

This rearrangement joins TRBV20-1 to TRBJ2-1; D assignment may be TRBD1 or TRBD2 (6 bases each). Germline V gives CDR1 DFQATT, CDR2 SNEGSKA (reference sequence). This CDR3 is built from 14 residues. V was clipped by 4 bases and J by 8 bases, with 18 bases between them. Here the CDR3 reads CSAKQGGNLDEQFF. Here the CDR3 DNA reads TGCAGTGCTAAACAGGGAGGAAATTTGGATGAGCAGTTCTTC.

The rearrangement joins TRBV3-1 to TRBJ2-1, with D tentatively TRBD2 (5 bases). The CDR3 is 12 amino acids. V dropped 6 bases and J dropped 9 bases, with 12 bases sitting between them. Germline V gene lookup returns CDR1 LGHDT and CDR2 YNNKEL (reference sequence). Here the CDR3 reads CASSSTAGEQFF. The CDR3 region has the DNA TGTGCCAGCAGTTCAACTGCGGGTGAGCAGTTCTTC.

The chain joins TRBV4-1 to TRBJ1-4; possibly TRBD1 for D (5 bases). CDR3 length equals 15 residues. Trimming stripped 1 base from V and 8 bases from J, with 14 bases between. Germline CDR1 is MGHRA and CDR2 is YSYEKL. CDR3 bases: TGCGCCAGCAGCCAAGGCCCAGGGTTTCGGGAAAAACTGTTTTTT. As protein: CASSQGPGFREKLFF.